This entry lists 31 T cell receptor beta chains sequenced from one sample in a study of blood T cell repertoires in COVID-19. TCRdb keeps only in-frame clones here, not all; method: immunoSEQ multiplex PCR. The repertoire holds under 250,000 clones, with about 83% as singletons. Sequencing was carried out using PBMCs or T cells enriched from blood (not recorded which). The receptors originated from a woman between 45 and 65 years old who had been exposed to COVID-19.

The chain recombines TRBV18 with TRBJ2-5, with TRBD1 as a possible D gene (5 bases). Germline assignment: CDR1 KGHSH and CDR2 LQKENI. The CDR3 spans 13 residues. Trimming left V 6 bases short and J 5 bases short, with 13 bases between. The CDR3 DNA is TGTGCCAGCTCGTTGGACACTCTGGAGACCCAGTACTTC. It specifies CASSLDTLETQYF.

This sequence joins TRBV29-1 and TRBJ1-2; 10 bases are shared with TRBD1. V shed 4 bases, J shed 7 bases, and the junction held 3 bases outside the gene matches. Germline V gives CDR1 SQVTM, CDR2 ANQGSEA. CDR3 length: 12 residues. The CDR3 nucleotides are TGCAGCGTTGGTCGGGACAGGGGTGGCTACACCTTC. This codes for CSVGRDRGGYTF.

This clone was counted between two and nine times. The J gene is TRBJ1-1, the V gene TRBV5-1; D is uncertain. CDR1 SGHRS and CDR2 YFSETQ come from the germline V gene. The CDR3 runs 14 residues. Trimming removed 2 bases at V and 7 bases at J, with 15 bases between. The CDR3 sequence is CASSLEGFRGEAFF. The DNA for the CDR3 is TGCGCCAGCAGCTTAGAAGGGTTTCGGGGTGAAGCTTTCTTT.

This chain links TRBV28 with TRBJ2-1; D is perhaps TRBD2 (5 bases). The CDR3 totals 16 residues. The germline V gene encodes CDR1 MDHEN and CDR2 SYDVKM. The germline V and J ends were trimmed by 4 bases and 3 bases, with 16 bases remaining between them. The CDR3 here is CASSSTGNSIYNEQFF. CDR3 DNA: TGTGCCAGCAGTTCCACCGGGAACAGTATCTACAATGAGCAGTTCTTC.

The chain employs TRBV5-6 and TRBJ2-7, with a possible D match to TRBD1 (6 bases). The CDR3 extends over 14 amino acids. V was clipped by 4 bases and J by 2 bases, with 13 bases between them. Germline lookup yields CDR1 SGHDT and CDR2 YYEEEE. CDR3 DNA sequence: TGTGCCAGCAGCGACACAGGGATCACCTACGAGCAGTACTTC. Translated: CASSDTGITYEQYF.

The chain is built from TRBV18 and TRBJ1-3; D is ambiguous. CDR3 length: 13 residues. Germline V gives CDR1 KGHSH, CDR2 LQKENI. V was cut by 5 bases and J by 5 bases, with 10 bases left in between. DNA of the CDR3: TGTGCCAGCTCAATGGCCGCCCGAAACACCATATATTTT. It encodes CASSMAARNTIYF.

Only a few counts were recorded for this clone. As DNA, the CDR3 is TGTGCCAGCAGCCGACAGGGAATGTCCTACAATGAGCAGTTCTTC. Translating gives CASSRQGMSYNEQFF. The gene calls are TRBV7-9 and TRBJ2-1, with 7 bases aligning to TRBD1. Germline V CDR1 and CDR2: SEHNR, FQNEAQ (reference sequence). This CDR3 contains 15 residues. The J segment lost 1 base and the V segment lost 5 bases, leaving 5 bases of the junction unmatched.

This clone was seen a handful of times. The CDR3: CASRKTTEAFF. The DNA of the CDR3 is TGTGCCAGTAGGAAAACAACTGAAGCTTTCTTT. The chain links TRBV19 to TRBJ1-1; D not certain. CDR3 length: 11 amino acids. The V end lost 6 bases, the J end lost 5 bases, and 7 bases lay between the germline ends. Germline assignment: CDR1 LNHDA and CDR2 SQIVND (reference sequence).

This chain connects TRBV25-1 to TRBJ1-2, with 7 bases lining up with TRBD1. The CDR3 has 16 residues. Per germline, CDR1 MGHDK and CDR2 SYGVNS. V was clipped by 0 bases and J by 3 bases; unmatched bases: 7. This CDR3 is CASSEYLSQGDYGYTF. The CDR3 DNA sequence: TGTGCCAGCAGTGAATATCTGAGTCAGGGGGACTATGGCTACACCTTC.

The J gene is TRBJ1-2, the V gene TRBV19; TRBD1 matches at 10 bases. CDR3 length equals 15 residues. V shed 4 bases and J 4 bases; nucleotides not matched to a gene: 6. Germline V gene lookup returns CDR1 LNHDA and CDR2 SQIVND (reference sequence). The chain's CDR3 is CASSTRTGGSYGYTF. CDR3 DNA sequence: TGTGCCAGTAGTACCCGGACAGGGGGAAGCTATGGCTACACCTTC.

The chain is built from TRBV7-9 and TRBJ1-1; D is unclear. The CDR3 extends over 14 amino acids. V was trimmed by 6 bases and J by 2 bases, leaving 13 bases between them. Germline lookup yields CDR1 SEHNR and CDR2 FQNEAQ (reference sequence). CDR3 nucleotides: TGTGCCAGCAGTCGGGCGGGGATAAACACTGAAGCTTTCTTT. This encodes CASSRAGINTEAFF.

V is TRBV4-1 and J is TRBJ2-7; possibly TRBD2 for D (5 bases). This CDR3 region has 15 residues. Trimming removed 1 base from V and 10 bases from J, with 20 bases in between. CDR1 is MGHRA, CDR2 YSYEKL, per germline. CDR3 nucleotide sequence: TGCGCCAGCAGCCAAGTGGATTTCGACATTAGGACTCAGTACTTC. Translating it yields CASSQVDFDIRTQYF.

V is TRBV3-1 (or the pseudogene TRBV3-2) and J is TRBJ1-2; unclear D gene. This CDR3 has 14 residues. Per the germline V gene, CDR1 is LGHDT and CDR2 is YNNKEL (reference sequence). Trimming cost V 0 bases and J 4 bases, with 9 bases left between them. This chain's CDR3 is CASSQDQHLYGYTF. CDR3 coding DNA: TGTGCCAGCAGCCAAGATCAACACCTCTATGGCTACACCTTC.

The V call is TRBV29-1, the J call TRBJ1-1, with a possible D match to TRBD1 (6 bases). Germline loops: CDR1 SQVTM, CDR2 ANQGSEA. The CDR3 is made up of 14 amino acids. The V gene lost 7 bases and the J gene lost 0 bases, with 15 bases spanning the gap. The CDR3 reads CSATGTTMNTEAFF. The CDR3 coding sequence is TGCAGCGCTACCGGGACAACCATGAACACTGAAGCTTTCTTT. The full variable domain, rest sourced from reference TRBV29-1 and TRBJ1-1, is SAVISQKPSRDICQRGTSLTIQCQVDSQVTMMFWYRQQPGQSLTLIATANQGSEATYESGFVIDKFPISRPNLTFSTLTVSNMSPEDSSIYLCSATGTTMNTEAFFGQGTRLTVV.

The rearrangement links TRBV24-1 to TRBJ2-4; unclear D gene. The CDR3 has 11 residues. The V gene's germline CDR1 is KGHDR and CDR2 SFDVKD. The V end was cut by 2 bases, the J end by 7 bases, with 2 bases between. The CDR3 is CATSDSNIQYF. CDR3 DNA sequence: TGTGCCACCAGTGATTCGAACATTCAGTACTTC.

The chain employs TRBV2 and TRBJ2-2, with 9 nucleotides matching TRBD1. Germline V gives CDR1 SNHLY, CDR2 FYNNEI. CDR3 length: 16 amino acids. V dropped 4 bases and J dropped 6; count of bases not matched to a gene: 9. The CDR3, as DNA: TGTGCCAGCAGTGGGGCCACGACAGGGGGAGCCGGGGAGCTGTTTTTT. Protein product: CASSGATTGGAGELFF.

The CDR3: CASSVSGQGDYGYTF. The CDR3 region has the DNA TGTGCCAGCAGCGTATCGGGACAGGGGGACTATGGCTACACCTTC. The rearrangement uses TRBV9 and TRBJ1-2, with 11 bases matching TRBD1. Trimming took 1 base from V and 3 from J; bases not matched to a gene: 2. CDR1 is SGDLS and CDR2 is YYNGEE in the germline V gene. CDR3 size: 15 residues. The full variable domain, with the rest looked up from reference TRBV9 and TRBJ1-2, is DSGVTQTPKHLITATGQRVTLRCSPRSGDLSVYWYQQSLDQGLQFLIQYYNGEERAKGNILERFSAQQFPDLHSELNLSSLELGDSALYFCASSVSGQGDYGYTFGSGTRLTVV.

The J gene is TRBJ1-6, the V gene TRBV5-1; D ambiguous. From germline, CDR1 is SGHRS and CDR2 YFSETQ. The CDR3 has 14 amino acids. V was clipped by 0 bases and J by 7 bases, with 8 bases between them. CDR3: CASSLVSTNSPLHF. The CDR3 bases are TGCGCCAGCAGCTTGGTATCTACGAATTCACCCCTCCACTTT.

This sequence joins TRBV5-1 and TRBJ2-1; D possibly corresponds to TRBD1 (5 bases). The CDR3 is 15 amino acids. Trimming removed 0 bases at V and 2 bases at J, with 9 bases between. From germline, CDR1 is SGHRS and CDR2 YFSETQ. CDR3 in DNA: TGCGCCAGCAGCTTGGGGGCAGGGACCTACAATGAGCAGTTCTTC. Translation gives CASSLGAGTYNEQFF.

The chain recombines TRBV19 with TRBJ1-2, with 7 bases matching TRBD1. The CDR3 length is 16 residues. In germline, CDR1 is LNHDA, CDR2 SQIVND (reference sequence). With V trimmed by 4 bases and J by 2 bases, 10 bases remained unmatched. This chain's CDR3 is CASSTPETGTNYGYTF. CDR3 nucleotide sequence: TGTGCCAGTAGTACACCTGAGACAGGGACAAACTATGGCTACACCTTC.

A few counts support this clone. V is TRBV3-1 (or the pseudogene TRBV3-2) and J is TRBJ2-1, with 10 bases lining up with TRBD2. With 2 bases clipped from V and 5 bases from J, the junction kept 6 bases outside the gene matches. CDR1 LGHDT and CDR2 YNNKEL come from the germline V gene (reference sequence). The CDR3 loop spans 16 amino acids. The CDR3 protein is CASSQYVAGGHNEQFF. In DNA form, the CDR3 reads TGTGCCAGCAGCCAATACGTAGCGGGGGGCCACAATGAGCAGTTCTTC.

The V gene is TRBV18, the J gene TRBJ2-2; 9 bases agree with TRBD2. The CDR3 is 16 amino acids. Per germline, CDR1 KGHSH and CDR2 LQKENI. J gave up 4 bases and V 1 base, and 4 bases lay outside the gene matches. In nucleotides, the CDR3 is TGTGCCAGCTCACCACGCGGGGGGGGCGGCACCGGGGAGCTGTTTTTT. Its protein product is CASSPRGGGGTGELFF.

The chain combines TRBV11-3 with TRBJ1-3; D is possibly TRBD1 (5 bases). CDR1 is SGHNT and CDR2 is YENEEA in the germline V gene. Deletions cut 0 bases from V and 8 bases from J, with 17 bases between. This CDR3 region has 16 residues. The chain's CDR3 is CASSLEFGRVKDTIYF. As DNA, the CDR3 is TGTGCCAGCAGCTTAGAGTTCGGCAGGGTAAAGGACACCATATATTTT.

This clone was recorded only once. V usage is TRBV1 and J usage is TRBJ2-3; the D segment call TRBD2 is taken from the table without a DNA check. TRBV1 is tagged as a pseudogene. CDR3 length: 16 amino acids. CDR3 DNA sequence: TGCACCAGCAGCCACCCCGGGGGGGCCTGGACAGATACGCAGTATTTT. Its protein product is CTSSHPGGAWTDTQYF.

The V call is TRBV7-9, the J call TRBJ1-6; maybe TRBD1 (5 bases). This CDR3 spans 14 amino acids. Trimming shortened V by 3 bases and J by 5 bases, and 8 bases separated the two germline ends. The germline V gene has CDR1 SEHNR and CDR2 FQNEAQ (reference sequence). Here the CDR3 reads CASSLTGDNSPLHF. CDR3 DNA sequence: TGTGCCAGCAGCTTGACGGGGGATAATTCACCCCTCCACTTT.

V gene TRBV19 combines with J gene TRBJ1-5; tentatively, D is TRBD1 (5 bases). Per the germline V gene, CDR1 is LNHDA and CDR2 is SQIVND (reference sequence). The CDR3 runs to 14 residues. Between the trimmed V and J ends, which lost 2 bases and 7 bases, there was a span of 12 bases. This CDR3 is CASSIKGNGQPQHF. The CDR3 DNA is TGTGCCAGTAGTATAAAGGGGAACGGACAGCCCCAGCATTTT.

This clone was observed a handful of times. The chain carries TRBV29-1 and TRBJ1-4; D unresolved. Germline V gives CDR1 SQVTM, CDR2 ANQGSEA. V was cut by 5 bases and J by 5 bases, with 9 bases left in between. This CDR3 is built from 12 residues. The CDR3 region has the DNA TGCAGCGTTCGGTGGAGGAATGAAAAACTGTTTTTT. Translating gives CSVRWRNEKLFF.

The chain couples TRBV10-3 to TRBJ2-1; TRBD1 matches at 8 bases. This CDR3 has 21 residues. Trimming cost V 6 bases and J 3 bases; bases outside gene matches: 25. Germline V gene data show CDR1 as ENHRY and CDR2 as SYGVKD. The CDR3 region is CAISEGITGQALRLYYNEQFF. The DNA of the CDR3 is TGTGCCATCAGCGAAGGGATTACGGGACAGGCTCTGAGGCTCTACTACAATGAGCAGTTCTTC.

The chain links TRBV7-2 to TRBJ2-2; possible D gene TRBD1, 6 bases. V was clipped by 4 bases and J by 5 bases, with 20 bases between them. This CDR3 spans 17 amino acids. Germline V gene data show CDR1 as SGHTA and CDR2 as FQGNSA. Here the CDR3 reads CASSSSLTLGATGELFF. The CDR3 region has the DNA TGTGCCAGCAGCTCCAGCTTGACTCTGGGGGCAACCGGGGAGCTGTTTTTT.

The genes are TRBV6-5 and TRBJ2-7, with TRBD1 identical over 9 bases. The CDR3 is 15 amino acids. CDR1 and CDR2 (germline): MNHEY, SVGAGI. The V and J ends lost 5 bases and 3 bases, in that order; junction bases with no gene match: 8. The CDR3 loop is CASSPGQGISYEQYF. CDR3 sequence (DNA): TGTGCCAGCAGTCCTGGACAGGGGATAAGCTACGAGCAGTACTTC.

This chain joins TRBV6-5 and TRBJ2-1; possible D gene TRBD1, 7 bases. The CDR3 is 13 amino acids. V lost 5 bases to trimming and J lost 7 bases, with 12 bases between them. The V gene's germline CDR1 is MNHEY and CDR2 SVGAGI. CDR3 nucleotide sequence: TGTGCCAGCAGTCCAGGGGGGCCTAATGAGCAGTTCTTC. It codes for CASSPGGPNEQFF.